Below are 20 T cell receptor beta chains sequenced from a single sample in a study of control samples from healthy donors and cancer patients. Profiling relied on immunoSEQ multiplex PCR, and the TCRdb table lists in-frame clones only, not all of them. The sample contains roughly 160,000 clones, 95% to 96% of which appear only once. The specimen was blood. The receptors derive from a woman aged 30 to 39 in good health.

This chain uses TRBV4-1 with TRBJ2-1; 7 bases fit TRBD1. The CDR3 has 12 residues. V lost 3 bases, J lost 7 bases, and 0 bases stayed unmatched. Germline lookup yields CDR1 MGHRA and CDR2 YSYEKL. The CDR3: CASSQTGNEQFF. The CDR3 DNA reads TGCGCCAGCAGCCAGACAGGGAATGAGCAGTTCTTC.

The V call is TRBV27, the J call TRBJ1-2; 7 bases are shared with TRBD1. The CDR3 runs to 18 residues. Unmatched junction bases numbered 16, after V lost 3 bases and J lost 3 bases. Germline V lookup: CDR1 MNHEY, CDR2 SMNVEV (reference sequence). CDR3 bases: TGTGCCAGCAGTTTCCGCATGGACAGGCCATATCCCTACTATGGCTACACCTTC. The encoded protein is CASSFRMDRPYPYYGYTF.

This clone is deemed medium-sized. This sequence joins TRBV6-2 or TRBV6-3 and TRBJ1-2; 9 bases agree with TRBD1. The CDR3 extends over 15 amino acids. Germline CDR1 reads MNHEY; CDR2 reads SVGEGT. Trimming removed 5 bases from V and 4 bases from J; junction bases left unmatched: 8. The CDR3 sequence is CASSARDRAIYGYTF. For the CDR3, the DNA is TGTGCCAGCAGTGCCCGGGACAGGGCCATCTATGGCTACACCTTC.

The gene calls are TRBV18 and TRBJ2-1; possibly TRBD2 for D (6 bases). V lost 6 bases to trimming and J lost 11 bases, with 17 bases between them. The CDR3 sequence is 13 residues long. Germline assignment: CDR1 KGHSH and CDR2 LQKENI. The CDR3 DNA reads as TGTGCCAGCTCCTTCGGACTCGGGACTCAGCAGTTCTTC. Translation: CASSFGLGTQQFF.

This chain links TRBV5-4 with TRBJ2-7; D unclear. The V gene lost 0 bases and the J gene lost 12 bases, with 19 bases spanning the gap. The CDR3 runs 14 residues. Germline CDR1 reads SGHNT; CDR2 reads YYREEE (reference sequence). CDR3 DNA: TGTGCCAGCAGCTTGGATGTTGGAACCCCGTTAGTGTACTTC. Its translation: CASSLDVGTPLVYF.

This clone was seen only once. The rearrangement links TRBV6-6 to TRBJ2-3; 12 bases fit TRBD1. Germline CDR1 MNHNY, CDR2 SVGAGI (reference sequence). The CDR3 is 15 residues long. The trim removed 8 bases at V and 4 bases at J, leaving 7 bases unmatched. DNA of the CDR3: TGTGCCAGCGATTTCGGGACAGGGGGCCCAGATACGCAGTATTTT. This encodes CASDFGTGGPDTQYF.

The CDR3 DNA follows: TGCGCCAGCAGCTTCATGGACAGCGAGCAGTTCTTC. This translates into CASSFMDSEQFF. The J gene is TRBJ2-1, the V gene TRBV5-1; D perhaps matches TRBD1 (6 bases). This CDR3 region has 12 residues. Germline CDR1 SGHRS, CDR2 YFSETQ. Trimming took 2 bases from V and 10 from J, leaving 10 bases between them.

The chain combines TRBV6-5 with TRBJ1-1; D is undetermined. The V gene lost 6 bases and the J gene lost 7 bases, with 15 bases spanning the gap. Germline CDR1 reads MNHEY; CDR2 reads SVGAGI. The CDR3 totals 13 residues. The CDR3 region is CASSIPAVLEAFF. The CDR3 DNA reads as TGTGCCAGCAGCATACCCGCTGTCCTTGAAGCTTTCTTT.

V and J are TRBV27 and TRBJ2-1; the D gene could be TRBD1 or TRBD2 (6 bases each). V dropped 3 bases and J dropped 7 bases, with 13 bases sitting between them. Per the germline V gene, CDR1 is MNHEY and CDR2 is SMNVEV (reference sequence). The CDR3 totals 14 residues. The CDR3 nucleotides read TGTGCCAGCAGTTTCGGGCAGGGGAGGAATGAGCAGTTCTTC. Its protein is CASSFGQGRNEQFF.

The chain links TRBV12-3 or TRBV12-4 to TRBJ2-3; D unresolved. Deletions cut 2 bases from V and 6 bases from J, with 9 bases between. CDR3 size: 13 residues. The CDR3 region has the DNA TGTGCCAGCAGTTTAATGAAATCGGATACGCAGTATTTT. It encodes CASSLMKSDTQYF.

The rearrangement uses TRBV6-5 and TRBJ2-5; D not resolved. This CDR3 has 13 residues. Germline V gene lookup returns CDR1 MNHEY and CDR2 SVGAGI. Trimming shortened V by 0 bases and J by 0 bases, and 2 bases separated the two germline ends. CDR3 amino acids: CASSYSHQETQYF. CDR3 nucleotide sequence: TGTGCCAGCAGTTACTCACACCAAGAGACCCAGTACTTC.

The chain combines TRBV6-5 with TRBJ2-7; D is possibly TRBD1 (6 bases). Germline CDR1 reads MNHEY; CDR2 reads SVGAGI. This CDR3 is 13 amino acids long. Trimming removed 5 bases at V and 3 bases at J, with 11 bases between. The CDR3 spells CASSPGTNYEQYF. The CDR3 DNA is TGTGCCAGCAGTCCCGGGACAAACTACGAGCAGTACTTC.

The CDR3 region is CSVLGPGELFF. The CDR3 nucleotides read TGCAGTGTTTTGGGACCCGGGGAGCTGTTTTTT. The chain uses TRBV20-1 and TRBJ2-2, with D perhaps given as TRBD1 or TRBD2 (5 bases each). CDR1 is DFQATT and CDR2 is SNEGSKA in the germline V gene (reference sequence). Trimming removed 7 bases from V and 6 bases from J, with 9 bases in between. The CDR3 runs to 11 residues.

The rearrangement joins TRBV2 to TRBJ1-1; D gene uncertain. Germline loops: CDR1 SNHLY, CDR2 FYNNEI. The CDR3 totals 13 residues. V lost 3 bases, J lost 1 base, and 6 bases lay in between. The CDR3 DNA reads TGTGCCAGCAGTGAGCAGAGGAACACTGAAGCTTTCTTT. Protein sequence: CASSEQRNTEAFF.

The chain is built from TRBV18 and TRBJ2-1, with 9 bases identical to TRBD1. CDR1 KGHSH and CDR2 LQKENI come from the germline V gene. Trimming removed 0 bases from V and 4 bases from J; junction bases left unmatched: 4. This CDR3 spans 16 amino acids. CDR3 bases: TGTGCCAGCTCACCACCGAGGGGACAGGGTTACAATGAGCAGTTCTTC. Residues: CASSPPRGQGYNEQFF.

The chain links TRBV6-5 to TRBJ1-5, with 8 bases fitting TRBD1. The CDR3 contains 15 residues. The germline gives CDR1 MNHEY, CDR2 SVGAGI. V dropped 7 bases and J dropped 10; count of bases not matched to a gene: 15. Here the CDR3 DNA reads TGTGCCAGCAACGGCGGGACAGGACTTTTTAATCCCCAGCATTTT. Its translation: CASNGGTGLFNPQHF.

The chain employs TRBV9 and TRBJ2-3, with 7 bases that match TRBD1. CDR3 length equals 16 residues. The J segment lost 0 bases and the V segment lost 4 bases, leaving 8 bases of the junction unmatched. Germline V gene sequence: CDR1 SGDLS, CDR2 YYNGEE. In nucleotides, the CDR3 is TGTGCCAGCAGCTCTAGACAGGGTCCTAGCACAGATACGCAGTATTTT. This encodes CASSSRQGPSTDTQYF.

With regard to this clone: In the same sample, other DNA sequences code for this CDR3. The chain has TRBV6-5 and TRBJ2-3; D remains ambiguous. Germline CDR1 reads MNHEY; CDR2 reads SVGAGI. Trimming pared 4 bases from V and 3 bases from J, leaving 8 bases between. This CDR3 spans 13 amino acids. The CDR3 loop is CASSSPFTDTQYF. In nucleotides, the CDR3 is TGTGCCAGCAGTTCCCCTTTTACAGATACGCAGTATTTT.

V is TRBV9 and J is TRBJ2-1; a possible D gene is TRBD1 (5 bases). This CDR3 contains 14 residues. Germline-derived CDR1 and CDR2 are SGDLS and YYNGEE. Trimming removed 0 bases from V and 9 bases from J, with 13 bases in between. The CDR3 loop reads CASSVVSDNPEQFF. In nucleotides, the CDR3 is TGTGCCAGCAGCGTAGTTTCGGACAACCCTGAGCAGTTCTTC.

This rearrangement joins TRBV5-1 to TRBJ1-3; D is perhaps TRBD1 (5 bases). Germline V lookup: CDR1 SGHRS, CDR2 YFSETQ. V lost 1 base, J lost 3 bases, and 11 bases lay in between. The CDR3 spans 15 residues. The CDR3 here is CASSLKGIIGNTIYF. CDR3 DNA sequence: TGCGCCAGCAGCTTGAAGGGGATAATTGGAAACACCATATATTTT.